This TCR beta chain is drawn from a study of T cell responses to AZD1222 COVID-19 vaccine. The table came from immunoSEQ multiplex PCR; TCRdb's copy has only in-frame clones and leaves some out. The table has 140,000 to 150,000 clones, around 90% seen once. The CDR3 consists of 13 residues. The trim removed 6 bases at V and 3 bases at J, leaving 5 bases unmatched. CDR1 is MNHEY and CDR2 is SVGAGI in the germline V gene. Worth noting for this clone: Its antigen is unknown.

Study-wide findings and caveats: There were mostly white British donors and more females than males, and clonal diversity was possibly underestimated. Repertoires were sampled only after the peak T cell response. Regions 160-218 and 743-854 held dominance among vaccine-associated CD4 TCRs, which spanned spike. Of the AZD1222 recipients, only 5 or 6 were seropositive at baseline.

The sequencing here drew on peripheral blood, taken on day 0 of AZD1222 vaccination. This chain connects TRBV6-5 to TRBJ2-7; 7 positions match TRBD1. This TCR derives from an adult in good health. The CDR3 loop reads CASRVGQFYEQYF. CDR3 in DNA: TGTGCCAGCAGGGTGGGACAGTTCTACGAGCAGTACTTC.